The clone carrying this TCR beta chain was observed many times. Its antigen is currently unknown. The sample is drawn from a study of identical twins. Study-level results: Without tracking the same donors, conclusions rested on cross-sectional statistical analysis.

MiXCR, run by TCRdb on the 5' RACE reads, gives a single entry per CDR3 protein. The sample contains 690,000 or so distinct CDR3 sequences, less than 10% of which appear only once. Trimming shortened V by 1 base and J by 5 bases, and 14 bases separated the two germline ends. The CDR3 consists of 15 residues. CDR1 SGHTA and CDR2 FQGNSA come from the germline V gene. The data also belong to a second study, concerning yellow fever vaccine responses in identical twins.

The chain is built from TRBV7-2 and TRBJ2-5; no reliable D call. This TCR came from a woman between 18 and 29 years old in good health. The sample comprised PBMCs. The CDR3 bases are TGTGCCAGCAGCTTAGACGCCTACGGGTTCGAGACCCAGTACTTC. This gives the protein CASSLDAYGFETQYF.